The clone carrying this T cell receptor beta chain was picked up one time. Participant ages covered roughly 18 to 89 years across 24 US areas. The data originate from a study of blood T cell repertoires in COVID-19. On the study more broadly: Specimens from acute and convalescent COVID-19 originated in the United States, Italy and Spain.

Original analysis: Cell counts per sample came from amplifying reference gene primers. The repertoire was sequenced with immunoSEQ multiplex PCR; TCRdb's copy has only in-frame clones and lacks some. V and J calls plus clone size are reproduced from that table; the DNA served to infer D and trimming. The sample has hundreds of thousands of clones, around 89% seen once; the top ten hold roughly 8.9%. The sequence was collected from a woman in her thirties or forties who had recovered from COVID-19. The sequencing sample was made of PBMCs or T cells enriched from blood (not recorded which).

Here the CDR3 DNA reads TGTGCCAGCTCAACCAGGGGGACAGGGGGCTGGGACGAGCAGTACTTC. It yields the protein CASSTRGTGGWDEQYF. The chain combines TRBV18 with TRBJ2-7, with 12 positions matching TRBD1. The CDR3 contains 16 residues. With V trimmed by 5 bases and J by 5 bases, 10 bases remained unmatched. Per germline, CDR1 KGHSH and CDR2 LQKENI.